This TCR beta chain came from a study of Ad26.COV2.S vaccination and SARS-CoV-2 variants (dated by TCRdb to the early 2020s). Some background on the complete study: Vaccine-arm donors came from COV1001, a multicentre, randomized, double-blind, placebo-controlled phase I-IIa trial of Ad26.COV2.S in healthy adults. Blinding of investigators to trial group allocation was maintained during experiments and outcome assessment. TCRbeta repertoire sequencing served as the tool for gauging how specific and how broad the SARS-CoV-2-reactive T cell receptors were following Ad26.COV2.S vaccination. Ad26.COV2.S was administered intramuscularly at a dose of 5x10^10 or 1x10^11 viral particles, either as one shot or as two shots given 56 days apart. Participants in the trial were split at random into five groups of five each, receiving low-dose or high-dose Ad26.COV2.S once or twice, or else placebo on both occasions. A total of approximately 32 samples were included in the TCR-sequenced set, comprising approximately 20 Ad26.COV2.S vaccine recipients, 5 placebo recipients and 8 SARS-CoV-2 convalescent individuals.

Sequences MRHNA (CDR1) and SNTAGT (CDR2) are obtained from the germline V gene. V and J are trimmed by 6 bases and 6 bases, and the gene matches miss 7 bases of the junction. Counted from cysteine to phenylalanine, this CDR3 has 16 amino acids. The CDR3 DNA has 48 bases and is translated from base 1. TCRbeta CDR3 regions were sequenced with the immunoSEQ Assay. After extraction, genomic DNA underwent amplification by bias-controlled multiplex PCR, followed by high-throughput sequencing. The original pipeline was this. To quantify the absolute abundance of every unique TCRbeta CDR3 region, sequences were collapsed and filtered. Usable DNA was measured by amplifying reference genes present in all nucleated cells, and TCRbeta template counts were normalized to that usable DNA to estimate T cell fraction. Repertoire TCRs were annotated as SARS-CoV-2-specific when V gene, CDR3 amino acid sequence and J gene were exactly matched to a known reactive TCR set. MIRA supplied the reference SARS-CoV-2 TCR set, which was filtered for enrichment in COVID-19-positive ImmuneCODE repertoires so that public or cross-reactive TCRs were removed. Drawing on the MIRA antigens, annotated TCRs were analysed further at the level of specific ORF or position within ORF. Breadth was defined as annotated unique rearrangements over total unique productive rearrangements; depth was the summed frequency of those rearrangements. Two-sided Wilcoxon rank-sum tests were applied when comparing TCR breadth between groups. TCRdb retrieved this table from immuneACCESS and kept in-frame rearrangements only. Not all clones are present; in checked studies, unresolved V genes account for under half, and no reason is known for the remainder. Clone size and the V and J calls come from that table; the DNA yielded D and trimming. In this sample the table shows around 300,000 clones, 70% to 90% of which occur a single time. The top ten clones comprise around 10% of the sample.

The treatment or condition label for this specimen denotes: roughly 19 received Ad26.COV2.S at low or high dose, single or two shots; a few received placebo; per-sample allocation not given. Repertoires of vaccine and placebo recipients were sequenced from samples taken on day 63 after the first injection. Between 29 July and 7 August 2020, Cohort 1b enrolled 20 to 30 adults aged 18-55 years at one site in Boston, USA. Ad26.COV2.S was a replication-incompetent adenovirus type 26 vector expressing a prefusion-stabilized SARS-CoV-2 spike protein from the original Wuhan strain. The study at large found these results: Vaccine and placebo recipients had similar non-spike TCR breadth, a finding consistent with the vaccine containing only spike. Substantial breadth of spike-specific CD8+ and CD4+ T cell responses was reported after vaccination. Ad26.COV2.S recipients had higher spike-specific TCR breadth than placebo recipients (P = 0.0014). The study was not powered for comparison of responses between vaccine doses or regimens. The authors noted that the TCR breadth and depth analyses may have underestimated total T cell responses.

A word on this clone: Its cognate antigen has yet to be identified. Base qualities are not at hand, and no much larger clone is one base apart.

The clonotype originates from a person aged 18-60 years who received the Ad26.COV2.S COVID-19 vaccine or a placebo. The rearrangement joined TRBV6-4 to TRBJ2-1, and 14 bases in between align with TRBD2. The sample here was peripheral blood, taken in a trial of Ad26.COV2.S vaccine versus placebo. The DNA sequence reads TGTGCCAGCAGAGAAGATGGGACTAGCGGGGGCAATGAGCAGTTCTTC. It specifies CASREDGTSGGNEQFF.